This record concerns one T cell receptor beta chain sequence. Germline V gene data show CDR1 as ENHRY and CDR2 as SYGVKD. The CDR3 is made up of 14 amino acids. Trimming took 6 bases from V and 1 from J, leaving 13 bases between them. Researchers took RNA transcripts and amplified the TCR beta CDR3 regions from them. HTBI primers were used for first-round RT-PCR of the TCR CDR3. TCRdb re-called the multiplex PCR reads through MiXCR, storing one row per CDR3 protein. Of roughly 550,000 distinct CDR3 sequences listed, about 16% are singletons. The data are from a study of T cells in Graves' hyperthyroidism and ophthalmopathy.

Input material: blood. The chain recombines TRBV10-3 with TRBJ2-7, with TRBD2 as a possible D gene (6 bases). This TCR derives from a woman in her 30s with Graves' ophthalmopathy. CDR3 coding DNA: TGTGCCATCAGGGAGGGCGACTTTTCCTACGAGCAGTACTTC. Amino acid sequence: CAIREGDFSYEQYF.